Each of the 4 T cell receptor beta chains below was sequenced from the same sample in a study of Graves' ophthalmopathy and Graves' hyperthyroidism. The study amplified TCR beta CDR3 regions using RNA transcripts. Scientists carried out first-round RT-PCR using HTBI primers and then a second-round multiplex PCR. TCRdb recomputed calls from the multiplex PCR reads with MiXCR, one row per CDR3 protein. The sample includes roughly 600,000 distinct CDR3 sequences, under 40% of them seen just once. Sequenced material: peripheral blood or thyroid tissue (not recorded which). These receptors were obtained from an adult man with Graves' hyperthyroidism.

This clonotype was recorded many times. The chain combines TRBV7-3 with TRBJ1-6; D unclear. Trimming pared 3 bases from V and 7 bases from J, leaving 4 bases between. In germline, CDR1 is SGHTA, CDR2 FQGTGA. The CDR3 contains 12 residues. DNA for the CDR3: TGTGCCAGCAGCTTCCCAAATTCACCCCTCCACTTT. Its protein is CASSFPNSPLHF.

The chain couples TRBV2 to TRBJ2-3, with 7 bases fitting TRBD2. This CDR3 is 14 amino acids long. Trimming at V came to 4 bases and at J to 8 bases, leaving 9 bases not matched to a gene. From germline, CDR1 is SNHLY and CDR2 FYNNEI. The DNA for the CDR3 is TGTGCCAGCAGTGTACGGAGCGGGGAGCCTACGCAGTATTTT. Encoded protein: CASSVRSGEPTQYF.

This clonotype was counted a single time. The chain carries TRBV19 and TRBJ1-6; 8 nucleotides match TRBD1. Germline values: CDR1 LNHDA, CDR2 SQIVND (reference sequence). V shed 8 bases, J shed 8 bases, and the junction held 5 bases outside the gene matches. The CDR3 spans 13 residues. In DNA form, the CDR3 reads TGTGCCAGTCGACAGGGGCGGCATTCACCCCTCCACTTT. Translation: CASRQGRHSPLHF. The full variable domain, with the rest looked up from reference TRBV19 and TRBJ1-6, is DGGITQSPKYLFRKEGQNVTLSCEQNLNHDAMYWYRQDPGQGLRLIYYSQIVNDFQKGDIAEGYSVSREKKESFPLTVTSAQKNPTAFYLCASRQGRHSPLHFGNGTRLTVT.

This clonotype has ten or more counts. J is TRBJ2-5 and V is TRBV6-5; a possible D gene is TRBD1 (6 bases). CDR1 is MNHEY and CDR2 is SVGAGI in the germline V gene. The CDR3 extends over 14 amino acids. The V end was cut by 3 bases, the J end by 3 bases, with 11 bases between. CDR3 nucleotide sequence: TGTGCCAGCAGTTATGGGGGCGAAAAAGAGACCCAGTACTTC. It is translated as CASSYGGEKETQYF.